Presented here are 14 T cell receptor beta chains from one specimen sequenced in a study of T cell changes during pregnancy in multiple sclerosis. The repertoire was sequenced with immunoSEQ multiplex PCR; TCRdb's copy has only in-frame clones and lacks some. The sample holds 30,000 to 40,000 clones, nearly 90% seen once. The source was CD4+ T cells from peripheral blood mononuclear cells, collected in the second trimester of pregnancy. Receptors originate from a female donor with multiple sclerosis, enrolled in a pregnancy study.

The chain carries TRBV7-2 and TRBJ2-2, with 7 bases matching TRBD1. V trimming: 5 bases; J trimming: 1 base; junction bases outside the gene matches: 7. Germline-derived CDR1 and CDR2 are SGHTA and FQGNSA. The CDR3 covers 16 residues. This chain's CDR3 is CASSTRTGGNTGELFF. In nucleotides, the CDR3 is TGTGCCAGCAGCACCCGGACAGGTGGGAACACCGGGGAGCTGTTTTTT.

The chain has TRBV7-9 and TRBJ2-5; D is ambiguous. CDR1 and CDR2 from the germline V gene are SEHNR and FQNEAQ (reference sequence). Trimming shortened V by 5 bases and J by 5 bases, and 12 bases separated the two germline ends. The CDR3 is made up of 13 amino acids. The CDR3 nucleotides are TGTGCCAGCAGCACGGAAGCGAGGGAGACCCAGTACTTC. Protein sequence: CASSTEARETQYF.

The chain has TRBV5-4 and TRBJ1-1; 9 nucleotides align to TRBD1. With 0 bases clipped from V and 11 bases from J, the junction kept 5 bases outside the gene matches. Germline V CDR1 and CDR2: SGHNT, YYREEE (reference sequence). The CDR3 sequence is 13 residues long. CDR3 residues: CASSLVGQGYAFF. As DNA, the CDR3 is TGTGCCAGCAGCTTGGTAGGACAGGGGTATGCTTTCTTT.

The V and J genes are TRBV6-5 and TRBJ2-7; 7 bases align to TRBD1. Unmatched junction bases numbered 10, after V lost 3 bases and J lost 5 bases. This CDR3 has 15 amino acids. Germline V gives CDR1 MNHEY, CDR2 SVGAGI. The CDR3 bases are TGTGCCAGCAGTTATCTAGGGGGCGCAGCCCACGAGCAGTACTTC. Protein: CASSYLGGAAHEQYF.

CDR3 sequence: CASSFSGGTYNEQFF. The CDR3 nucleotides read TGTGCCAGCAGCTTTAGCGGAGGGACCTACAATGAGCAGTTCTTC. The chain carries TRBV7-2 and TRBJ2-1, with a weak D call TRBD2 (6 bases). With 3 bases removed from V and 2 bases from J, the gap between germline ends came to 11 bases. CDR1 and CDR2 (germline): SGHTA, FQGNSA. The CDR3 runs 15 residues.

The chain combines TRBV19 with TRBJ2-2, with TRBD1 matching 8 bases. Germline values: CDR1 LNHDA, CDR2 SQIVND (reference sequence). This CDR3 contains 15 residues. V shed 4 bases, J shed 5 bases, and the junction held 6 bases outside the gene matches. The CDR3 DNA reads TGTGCCAGTAGTAACCGACAGGGGAGGACCGGGGAGCTGTTTTTT. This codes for CASSNRQGRTGELFF.

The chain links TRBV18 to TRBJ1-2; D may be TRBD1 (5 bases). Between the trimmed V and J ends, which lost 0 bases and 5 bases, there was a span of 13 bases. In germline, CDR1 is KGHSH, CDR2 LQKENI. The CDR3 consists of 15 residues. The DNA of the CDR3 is TGTGCCAGCTCACCACCAAGCAGGGATCGGTATGGCTACACCTTC. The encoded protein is CASSPPSRDRYGYTF. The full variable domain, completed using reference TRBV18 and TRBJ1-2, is NAGVMQNPRHLVRRRGQEARLRCSPMKGHSHVYWYRQLPEEGLKFMVYLQKENIIDESGMPKERFSAEFPKEGPSILRIQQVVRGDSAAYFCASSPPSRDRYGYTFGSGTRLTVV.

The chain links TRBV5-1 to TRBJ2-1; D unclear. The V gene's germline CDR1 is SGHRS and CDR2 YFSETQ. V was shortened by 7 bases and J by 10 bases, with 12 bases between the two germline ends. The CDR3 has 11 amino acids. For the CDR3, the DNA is TGCGCCAGCGGCTATGCAGGAGAGCAGTTCTTC. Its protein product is CASGYAGEQFF.

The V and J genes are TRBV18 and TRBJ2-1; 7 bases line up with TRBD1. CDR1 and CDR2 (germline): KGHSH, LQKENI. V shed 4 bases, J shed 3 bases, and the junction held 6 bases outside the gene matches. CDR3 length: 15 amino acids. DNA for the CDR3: TGTGCCAGCTCACAAGGACAGGTTAACTACAATGAGCAGTTCTTC. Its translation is CASSQGQVNYNEQFF.

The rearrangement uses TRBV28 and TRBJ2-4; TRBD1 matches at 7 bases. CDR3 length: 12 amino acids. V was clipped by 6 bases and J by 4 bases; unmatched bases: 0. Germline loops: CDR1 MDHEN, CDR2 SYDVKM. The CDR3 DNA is TGTGCCAGCAGGACAGGGAAAAACATTCAGTACTTC. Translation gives CASRTGKNIQYF.

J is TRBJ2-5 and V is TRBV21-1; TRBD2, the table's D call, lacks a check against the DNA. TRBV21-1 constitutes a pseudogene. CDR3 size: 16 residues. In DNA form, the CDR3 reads TGTGCCAGCAGCACAACGGGGACTAGCGGGAGACAGACCCAGTACTTC. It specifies CASSTTGTSGRQTQYF.

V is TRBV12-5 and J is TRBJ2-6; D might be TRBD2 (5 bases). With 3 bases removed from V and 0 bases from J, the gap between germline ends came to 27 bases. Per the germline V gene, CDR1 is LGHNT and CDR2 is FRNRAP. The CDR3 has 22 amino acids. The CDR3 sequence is CASGFFLRGNFSHPSGANVLTF. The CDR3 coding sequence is TGTGCTAGTGGTTTTTTTTTAAGAGGGAACTTCTCCCATCCCTCTGGGGCCAACGTCCTGACTTTC.

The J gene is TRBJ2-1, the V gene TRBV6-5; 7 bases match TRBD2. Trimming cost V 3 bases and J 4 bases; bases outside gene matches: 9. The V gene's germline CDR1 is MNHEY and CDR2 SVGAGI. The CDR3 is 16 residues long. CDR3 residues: CASSYLASGTYNEQFF. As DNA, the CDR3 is TGTGCCAGCAGTTATCTTGCTAGCGGAACATACAATGAGCAGTTCTTC.

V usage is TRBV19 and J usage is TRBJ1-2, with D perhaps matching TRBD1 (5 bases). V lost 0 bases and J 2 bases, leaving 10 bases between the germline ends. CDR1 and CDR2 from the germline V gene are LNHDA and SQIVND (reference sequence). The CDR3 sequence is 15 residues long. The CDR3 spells CASSIDAGKNYGYTF. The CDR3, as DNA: TGTGCCAGTAGTATAGACGCAGGGAAAAACTATGGCTACACCTTC.